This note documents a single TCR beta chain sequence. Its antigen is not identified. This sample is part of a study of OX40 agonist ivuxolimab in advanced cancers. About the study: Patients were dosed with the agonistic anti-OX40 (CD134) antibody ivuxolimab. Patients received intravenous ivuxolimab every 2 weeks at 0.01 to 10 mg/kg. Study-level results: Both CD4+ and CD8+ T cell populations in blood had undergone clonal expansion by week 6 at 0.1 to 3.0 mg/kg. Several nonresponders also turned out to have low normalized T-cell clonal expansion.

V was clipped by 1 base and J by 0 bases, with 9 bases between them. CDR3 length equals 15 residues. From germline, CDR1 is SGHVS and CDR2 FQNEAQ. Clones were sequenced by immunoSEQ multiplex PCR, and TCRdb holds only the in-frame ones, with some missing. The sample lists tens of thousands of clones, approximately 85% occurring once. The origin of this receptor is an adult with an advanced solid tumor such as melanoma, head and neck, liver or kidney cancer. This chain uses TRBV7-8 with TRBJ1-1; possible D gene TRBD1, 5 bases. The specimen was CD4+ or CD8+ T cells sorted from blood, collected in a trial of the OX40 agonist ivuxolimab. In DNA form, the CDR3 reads TGTGCCAGCAGCTTAGTTGGGGGGTTGAACACTGAAGCTTTCTTT. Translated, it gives CASSLVGGLNTEAFF.